This T cell receptor beta chain was found in a study of cytomegalovirus exposure and HLA in healthy donors. With regard to this clone: Its antigen is still unknown.

The V gene's germline CDR1 is SGHTA and CDR2 FQGNSA. V lost 6 bases, J lost 7 bases, and 7 bases stayed unmatched. The CDR3 is 13 residues long. Study observations and caveats: A later analysis linked a missense DCLRE1C variant to TCR beta V- and J-gene trimming. While the bulk of TCR sequences proved rare, some public TCRs turned up in many donors.

A multiplex PCR was run with 60 Vbeta primers and 13 Jbeta primers. Original methodology: Among the unique TCR beta chains that a later analysis counted, about 84 million in all, 10 million to 13 million were shared. TCRdb's table, derived via immunoSEQ multiplex PCR, lists solely in-frame clones and lacks some. The D gene and trimming were derived from the DNA, and the V and J assignments and clone size from that table. The sample shows some 150,000 clones, around 60% of them seen only once. Donors counted as nominally healthy when sampled, yet unrecorded immune exposures were likely. The chain carries TRBV7-2 and TRBJ1-1, with 8 bases matching TRBD1. The clonotype originates from a woman between 55 and 75 years old in good health and CMV-seropositive. Sequencing used PBMCs. The CDR3 here is CASSSQGVGEAFF. In nucleotides, the CDR3 is TGTGCCAGCAGTTCACAGGGGGTCGGTGAAGCTTTCTTT.